Listed below are T cell receptor beta chains from one sample, sequenced in a study of T cell responses to AZD1222 COVID-19 vaccine. Method: immunoSEQ multiplex PCR; TCRdb's copy keeps in-frame clones and lacks some. The profile shows approximately 100,000 clones, around 92% of them singletons. Here the sequenced sample was peripheral blood, taken on day 0 of MenACWY control vaccination. These receptors were obtained from an adult in good health. The CDR3 runs from the conserved cysteine through the conserved F or W. A D gene is named only where the DNA matches it firmly. Not every row has a clone size; where given, it reads once, few, many or a size class.

>TRBV5-4|NA|NA|TRBJ1-1
CASSFSRGDTEAFF
TGTGCCAGCAGCTTCAGTCGAGGGGACACTGAAGCTTTCTTT
>TRBV6-2/TRBV6-3|TRBD1|NA|TRBJ2-7
CASSYRQGQTSYEQYF
TGTGCCAGCAGTTACAGACAGGGCCAAACATCCTACGAGCAGTACTTC
>TRBV7-9|NA|few|TRBJ1-4
CASSPQGREKLFF
TGTGCCAGCAGCCCGCAGGGACGGGAAAAACTGTTTTTT
>TRBV30|TRBD1|NA|TRBJ1-5
CAWSWPGGSNQPQHF
TGTGCCTGGAGTTGGCCAGGGGGGAGTAATCAGCCCCAGCATTTT
>TRBV5-4|TRBD1|NA|TRBJ1-2
CASSLTGDLRGYTF
TGTGCCAGCAGCTTGACAGGGGATTTAAGAGGCTACACCTTC
>TRBV27|NA|NA|TRBJ1-1
CASSWKGGQTEAFF
TGTGCCAGCAGTTGGAAGGGTGGCCAGACTGAAGCTTTCTTT
>TRBV7-9|TRBD1|NA|TRBJ1-4
CASSLTGGDEKLFF
TGTGCCAGCAGCTTGACAGGGGGAGATGAAAAACTGTTTTTT
>TRBV25-1|TRBD2|NA|TRBJ2-5
CATTGRGRETQYF
TGTGCCACCACCGGGAGGGGAAGGGAGACCCAGTACTTC
>TRBV19|NA|NA|TRBJ1-5
CASSIVSSNQPQHF
TGTGCCAGTAGTATAGTGAGTAGCAATCAGCCCCAGCATTTT
>TRBV5-5|TRBD1|NA|TRBJ1-3
CASSRTGSLSGNTIYF
TGTGCCAGCAGCCGGACAGGGTCACTCTCTGGAAACACCATATATTTT
>TRBV11-1|NA|NA|TRBJ1-1
CASSKNGGRTEAFF
TGTGCCAGCAGCAAGAACGGGGGGCGCACTGAAGCTTTCTTT
>TRBV5-8|NA|NA|TRBJ2-5
CASSLVGGLQTQYF
TGTGCCAGCAGCTTGGTAGGGGGATTACAGACCCAGTACTTC
>TRBV2|NA|NA|TRBJ1-3
CASSPESSGNTIYF
TGTGCCAGCAGTCCAGAGAGCTCTGGAAACACCATATATTTT
>TRBV11-2|TRBD2|NA|TRBJ2-2
CASSFIGGAPGELFF
TGTGCCAGCAGCTTCATCGGGGGGGCCCCCGGGGAGCTGTTTTTT
>TRBV23-1|NA|NA|TRBJ2-6
CASSQSQGGANVLTF
TGCGCCAGCAGTCAATCGCAGGGTGGGGCCAACGTCCTGACTTTC
>TRBV2|NA|NA|TRBJ2-7
CASSSRGTGTDEQYF
TGTGCCAGCTCGAGTCGGGGGACGGGTACGGACGAGCAGTACTTC
>TRBV9|NA|few|TRBJ1-5
CASSEGSNQPQHF
TGTGCCAGCAGCGAGGGATCCAATCAGCCCCAGCATTTT
>TRBV2|NA|NA|TRBJ1-3
CASSEAPPSRGGNTIYF
TGTGCCAGCAGTGAAGCCCCTCCCTCCCGGGGTGGAAACACCATATATTTT
>TRBV5-1|TRBD2|once|TRBJ2-2
CASSLVAGGTGELFF
TGCGCCAGCAGCTTAGTAGCGGGAGGCACCGGGGAGCTGTTTTTT
>TRBV5-6|NA|NA|TRBJ2-5
CASSLTPGAQETQYF
TGTGCCAGCAGCTTGACACCGGGGGCGCAAGAGACCCAGTACTTC
>TRBV6-6|TRBD1|NA|TRBJ1-5
CASTEDRVLDQPQHF
TGTGCCAGCACCGAGGACAGGGTCTTGGATCAGCCCCAGCATTTT
>TRBV9|NA|NA|TRBJ2-7
CASSVGQYPYEQYF
TGTGCCAGCAGCGTAGGGCAGTACCCCTACGAGCAGTACTTC
>TRBV13|NA|once|TRBJ1-2
CASSQRLNGYTF
TGTGCCAGCAGCCAAAGATTAAATGGCTACACCTTC
>TRBV9|NA|NA|TRBJ2-3
CASSAENRRGDTQYF
TGTGCCAGCAGCGCAGAAAACCGGAGGGGAGATACGCAGTATTTT
>TRBV12-5|NA|once|TRBJ2-4
CASGLVTASLKNIQYF
TGTGCTAGTGGTTTGGTGACAGCGTCCCTCAAAAACATTCAGTACTTC